This is a list of T cell receptor beta chains from one sample in a study of human T cells and chemical hapten exposure. TCRdb reprocessed the RACE reads via MiXCR and lists one record per CDR3 protein. The sample yields approximately 350,000 distinct CDR3 sequences, roughly 6.9% seen once. Sequenced material: whole blood, taken in connection with sensitization to the hapten diphenylcyclopropenone (DPC). Receptors originate from a woman aged 18-29 years with alopecia areata. Some clones in this sample may be carry-over from other donors' samples. The CDR3 runs from the conserved cysteine through the conserved F or W. The D gene is left open where the match is weak. Size values are once, few and many counts, or a class for expanded clones, and some rows have none.

cdr3_nt,cdr3_aa,v_call,d_call,clone_size,j_call
TGTGCCAGCAGTCCACAGGGGGAAGCTAATTCACCCCTCCACTTT,CASSPQGEANSPLHF,TRBV12-3/TRBV12-4,TRBD1,few,TRBJ1-6
TGCGCCAGCAGCCAAAAGCTCCTCAGGGAGGGCCAGCCCCAGCATTTT,CASSQKLLREGQPQHF,TRBV4-3,-,few,TRBJ1-5
TGCAGTGCTGCCGGGACGGGGTACAATGAGCAGTTCTTC,CSAAGTGYNEQFF,TRBV20-1,-,few,TRBJ2-1
TGCAGCGTTGAACATCGGGACAGAGGGTACGAGCAGTACTTC,CSVEHRDRGYEQYF,TRBV29-1,TRBD1,-,TRBJ2-7
TGTGCCAGCAGCTTAGTAGGCGGCAGGGGGCCCGATGGCTACACCTTC,CASSLVGGRGPDGYTF,TRBV11-1,TRBD1,-,TRBJ1-2
TGTGCCAGCACTAATTCCAGGGGAACGCAGTATTTT,CASTNSRGTQYF,TRBV6-5,-,-,TRBJ2-3
TGTGCCAGCAGCTTAGGCGGAGGGGGCATGGGTTCACCCCTCCACTTT,CASSLGGGGMGSPLHF,TRBV7-2,TRBD1,few,TRBJ1-6
TGTGCCAGCAGCCAAGATGTTAGCGGCCACAATGAGCAGTTCTTC,CASSQDVSGHNEQFF,TRBV3-1,-,many,TRBJ2-1
TGTGCCAGCAGCAAAGTCGTTAGGCAGTCGGGGAATGGCTACACCTTC,CASSKVVRQSGNGYTF,TRBV21-1,-,-,TRBJ1-2
TGTGCCAGCAGGGAGACTAGCGGGGGAGAGACCCAGTACTTC,CASRETSGGETQYF,TRBV2,TRBD2,-,TRBJ2-5
TGCGCCAGCAGCCAAGATCGGCGGGGGCGGCCAGATACGCAGTATTTT,CASSQDRRGRPDTQYF,TRBV4-3,-,many,TRBJ2-3
TGCGCCAGCAGTTACGGGATGGGGGCCAACGTCCTGACTTTC,CASSYGMGANVLTF,TRBV5-1,-,many,TRBJ2-6
TGTGCCAGCAGCGGAGAGCCTAGGGGAGAGACCCAGTACTTC,CASSGEPRGETQYF,TRBV9,-,-,TRBJ2-5
TGTGCCAGCTCACGACTGACAGGGAGGACGCAAGAGACCCAGTACTTC,CASSRLTGRTQETQYF,TRBV18,-,many,TRBJ2-5
TGTGCCAGCAGTAGCGGGGGGGCTCGGGAGCAGTACTTC,CASSSGGAREQYF,TRBV27,TRBD2,-,TRBJ2-7
TGTGCCAGCAGTTTTCGGTCCCCATCGAACACCGGGGAGCTGTTTTTT,CASSFRSPSNTGELFF,TRBV12-3/TRBV12-4,-,-,TRBJ2-2
TGTGCCAGCAGGGAGGACGGAAACTATGGCTACACCTTC,CASREDGNYGYTF,TRBV6-5,-,many,TRBJ1-2
TGCAGCGCACCAAACCCGGGGGGGCGTAGCACAGATACGCAGTATTTT,CSAPNPGGRSTDTQYF,TRBV29-1,TRBD2,few,TRBJ2-3
TGTGCCAGCAGCTCCCGGACTAGCGGGGCAACCTACGAGCAGTACTTC,CASSSRTSGATYEQYF,TRBV7-2,TRBD2,-,TRBJ2-7
TGTGCCAGCAGCGGGACACCTCCCTCCTTCTACGAGCAGTACTTC,CASSGTPPSFYEQYF,TRBV28,-,-,TRBJ2-7
TGTGCCAGCAGTACAAGACAGGGCTCAGAAGCTTTCTTT,CASSTRQGSEAFF,TRBV6-5,TRBD1,few,TRBJ1-1
TGCGCCAGCAGCCAAGTCCCCCATTTT,CASSQVPHF,TRBV4-3,-,many,TRBJ1-5
TGCGCCAGCAGCCGCAATAATTCACCCCTCCACTTT,CASSRNNSPLHF,TRBV6-2/TRBV6-3,-,many,TRBJ1-6
TGTGCCAGCATTACAAATTGGGGGGGCGATTTGAACGAAGCTTTCTTT,CASITNWGGDLNEAFF,TRBV27,-,-,TRBJ1-1
TGCGCCAGCAGCTTGGAAGGGACAGGGACCTATGGCTACACCTTC,CASSLEGTGTYGYTF,TRBV5-1,TRBD1,-,TRBJ1-2
TGCGCCAGCAGTCCCCATTCAGGTCCAGGAGGGTATGGCTACACCTTC,CASSPHSGPGGYGYTF,TRBV5-1,-,many,TRBJ1-2
TGTGCCAGCAGTTCCGGACAGTCCTCCTACGAGCAGTACTTC,CASSSGQSSYEQYF,TRBV28,-,many,TRBJ2-7
TGCGCCAGCAGCCAAAGGGCCCGACTAGCGGGGGGGGGCCTCACAGATACGCAGTATTTT,CASSQRARLAGGGLTDTQYF,TRBV4-3,TRBD2,-,TRBJ2-3